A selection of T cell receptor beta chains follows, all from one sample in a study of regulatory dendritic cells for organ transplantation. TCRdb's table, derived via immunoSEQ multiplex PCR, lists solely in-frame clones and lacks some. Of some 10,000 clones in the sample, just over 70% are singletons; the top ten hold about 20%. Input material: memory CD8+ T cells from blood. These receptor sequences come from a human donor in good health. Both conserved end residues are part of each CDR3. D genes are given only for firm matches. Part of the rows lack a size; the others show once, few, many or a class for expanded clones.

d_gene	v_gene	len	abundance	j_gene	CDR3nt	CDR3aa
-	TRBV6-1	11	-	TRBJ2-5	TGTGCCAGCAGGGGGGGAGAGACCCAGTACTTC	CASRGGETQYF
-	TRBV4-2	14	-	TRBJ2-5	TGTGCCAGCAGCTACCACGGGGGGCCTGAGACCCAGTACTTC	CASSYHGGPETQYF
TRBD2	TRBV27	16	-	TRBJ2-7	TGTGCCAGCAGTTTATACGCGGGAGGGCTCTTTTACGAGCAGTACTTC	CASSLYAGGLFYEQYF
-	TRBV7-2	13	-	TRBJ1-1	TGTGCCAGCAGCTTAGTAACGGGGGCTGAAGCTTTCTTT	CASSLVTGAEAFF
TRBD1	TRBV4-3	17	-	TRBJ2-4	TGCGCCAGCAGCCAAGCATCAATCAGGACAGGGCAAAACATTCAGTACTTC	CASSQASIRTGQNIQYF
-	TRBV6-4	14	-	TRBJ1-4	TGTGCCAGCACCAGGGCCCATGAAAGTGAAAAACTGTTTTTT	CASTRAHESEKLFF
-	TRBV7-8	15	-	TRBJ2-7	TGTGCCAGCAGCTTACACCAGGGGCCCTCCTACGAGCAGTACTTC	CASSLHQGPSYEQYF
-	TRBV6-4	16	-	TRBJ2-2	TGTGCCAGCAGTCCCTCCGGCGAAATCAACACCGGGGAGCTGTTTTTT	CASSPSGEINTGELFF
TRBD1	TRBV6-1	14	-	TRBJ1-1	TGTGCCAGCAGCAATACAGGGGGCGTCACTGAAGCTTTCTTT	CASSNTGGVTEAFF
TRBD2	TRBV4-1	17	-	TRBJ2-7	TGCGCCAGCAGCCAAGATGTGGCGGGAGACCTCTCCTACGAGCAGTACTTC	CASSQDVAGDLSYEQYF
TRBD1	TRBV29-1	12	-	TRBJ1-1	TGCAGCGGCCTGACAGGGGGTGCTGAAGCTTTCTTT	CSGLTGGAEAFF
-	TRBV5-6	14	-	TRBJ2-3	TGTGCCAGCTGTCGGGGGTACCTCACAGATACGCAGTATTTT	CASCRGYLTDTQYF
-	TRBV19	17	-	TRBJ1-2	TGTGCCAGCAAGAAGGTATACAGGGAATCGAGGGACTATGGCTACACCTTC	CASKKVYRESRDYGYTF
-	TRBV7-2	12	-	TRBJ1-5	TGTGCCAGCAGCTTAGAAAATCAGCCCCAGCATTTT	CASSLENQPQHF
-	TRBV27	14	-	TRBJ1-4	TGTGCCAGCAGTTTCGGGGGGCCGTATGAAAAACTGTTTTTT	CASSFGGPYEKLFF
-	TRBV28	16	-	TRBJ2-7	TGTGCCAGCAGTTCCCCACCCCTGACGGTGACCTACGAGCAGTACTTC	CASSSPPLTVTYEQYF
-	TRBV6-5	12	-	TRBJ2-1	TGTGCCAGCAGTTACAGCGGTGTTGAGCAGTTCTTC	CASSYSGVEQFF
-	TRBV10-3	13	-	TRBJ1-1	TGTGCCACCACGAGCCCCGGGAACACTGAAGCTTTCTTT	CATTSPGNTEAFF
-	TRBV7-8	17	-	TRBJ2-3	TGTGCCAGCAGCTTAGACACGGGTCAGTTTCACACAGATACGCAGTATTTT	CASSLDTGQFHTDTQYF
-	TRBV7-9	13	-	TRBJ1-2	TGTGCCAGCAGCTTAGTGGTTAACTATGGCTACACCTTC	CASSLVVNYGYTF
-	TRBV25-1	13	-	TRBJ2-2	TGTGCCAGCACTAAGGGGGGCACCGGGGAGCTGTTTTTT	CASTKGGTGELFF
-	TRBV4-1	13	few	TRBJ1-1	TGCGCCAGCAGCCTTAGGGGTGTCACTGAAGCTTTCTTT	CASSLRGVTEAFF
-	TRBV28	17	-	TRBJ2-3	TGTGCCAGCAGCGTAGTCTGGGGGGGGCCAGACACAGATACGCAGTATTTT	CASSVVWGGPDTDTQYF
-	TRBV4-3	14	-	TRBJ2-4	TGCGCCAGCAGCCCCACTTCGGGTATGGACATTCAGTACTTC	CASSPTSGMDIQYF
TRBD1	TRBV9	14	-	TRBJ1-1	TGTGCCAGCAGCGTCGACAGGGTGGGCACTGAAGCTTTCTTT	CASSVDRVGTEAFF
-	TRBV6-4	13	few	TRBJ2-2	TGTGCCAGCAGTACTACTAGCTCCGGGGAGCTGTTTTTT	CASSTTSSGELFF
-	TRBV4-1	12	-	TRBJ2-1	TGCGCCAGCAGCCAAGTTTCTGATGAGCAGTTCTTC	CASSQVSDEQFF
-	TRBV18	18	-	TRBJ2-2	TGTGCCAGCTCCTTCCACCCTCTGGACAGCGGCGGCACCGGGGAGCTGTTTTTT	CASSFHPLDSGGTGELFF
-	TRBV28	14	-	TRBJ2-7	TGTGCCAGCAGTTCCAGGGGAGATGTCTACGAGCAGTACTTC	CASSSRGDVYEQYF
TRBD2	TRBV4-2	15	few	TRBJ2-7	TGTGCCAGCAGCCAAGAAAGCGGGAGCTCCTACGAGCAGTACTTC	CASSQESGSSYEQYF
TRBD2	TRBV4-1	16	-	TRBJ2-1	TGCGCCAGCAGACTCACTAGCGGGAGCTCCTACAATGAGCAGTTCTTC	CASRLTSGSSYNEQFF
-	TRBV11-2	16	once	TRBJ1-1	TGTGCCAGCAGCTTCACTCTCCGGGACACTGGCACTGAAGCTTTCTTT	CASSFTLRDTGTEAFF
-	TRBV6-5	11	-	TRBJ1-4	TGTGCCAGCAGGTCCAATGAAAAACTGTTTTTT	CASRSNEKLFF
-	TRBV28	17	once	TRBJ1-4	TGTGCCAGCAGTTTTTGGATCCGCGGGGGGCAAGATGAAAAACTGTTTTTT	CASSFWIRGGQDEKLFF
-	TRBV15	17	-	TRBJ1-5	TGTGCCACCAGCGATTTGGACAGTATCTATAGCAATCAGCCCCAGCATTTT	CATSDLDSIYSNQPQHF
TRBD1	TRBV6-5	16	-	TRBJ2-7	TGTGCCAGCAGTTACTCGAGACAGGGGGCGTCCTACGAGCAGTACTTC	CASSYSRQGASYEQYF
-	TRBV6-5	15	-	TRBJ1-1	TGTGCCAGCAGTTACTCTGGCCAGTTGAACACTGAAGCTTTCTTT	CASSYSGQLNTEAFF
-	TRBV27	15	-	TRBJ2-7	TGTGCCAGCAGTTTATATGAGGGAAGTCACTACGAGCAGTACTTC	CASSLYEGSHYEQYF
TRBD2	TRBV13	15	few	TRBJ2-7	TGTGCCAGCAGCTTAGTCGCGGGAGGACAGTACGAGCAGTACTTC	CASSLVAGGQYEQYF
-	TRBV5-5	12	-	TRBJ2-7	TGTGCCAGCAGCTACGGAGGGAGCGAGCAGTACTTC	CASSYGGSEQYF